This TCR beta chain was captured in a study of blood T cell repertoires in COVID-19. Deletions cut 5 bases from V and 1 base from J, with 12 bases between. CDR1 and CDR2 (germline): SQVTM, ANQGSEA. The CDR3 sequence is 14 residues long. Clones were read by immunoSEQ multiplex PCR, and TCRdb kept only the in-frame ones, dropping some. The sample shows about 260,000 clones, around 84% of them seen only once. The clonotype was recovered from a man under 40 with acute COVID-19. The specimen was PBMCs or T cells enriched from blood (not recorded which). The J gene is TRBJ1-5, the V gene TRBV29-1; D is unresolved. The CDR3 is CSVRKQISNQPQHF. In nucleotides, the CDR3 is TGCAGCGTTAGGAAACAGATCAGCAATCAGCCCCAGCATTTT.